One sample yielded the 20 T cell receptor beta chains listed below, sequenced in a study of shared clonotypes between healthy human individuals. Only in-frame clones appear in the TCRdb table, and some are missing; sequencing was by immunoSEQ multiplex PCR. The sample consists of some 2,100,000 clones, 95% of them appearing once. Sequenced material: naive CD4+ T cells sorted from blood. Subset meaning: CD45RA+ positively selected. Receptor source: a man in his late teens or twenties in good health.

The genes are TRBV10-3 and TRBJ1-4, with unresolved D. The CDR3 extends over 15 amino acids. Trimming removed 3 bases from V and 1 base from J, with 9 bases in between. The germline CDR1 and CDR2 sequences are ENHRY and SYGVKD. In DNA, the CDR3 is TGTGCCATCAGTGACCGGGAGGGAACTAATGAAAAACTGTTTTTT. Amino acid sequence: CAISDREGTNEKLFF.

The chain uses TRBV6-6 and TRBJ2-7; D might be TRBD2 (6 bases). There are 16 residues in the CDR3. Germline V gene data show CDR1 as MNHNY and CDR2 as SVGAGI (reference sequence). V lost 5 bases and J 11 bases, leaving 28 bases between the germline ends. The CDR3 sequence: CASSALSGTSHLSEYF. The CDR3 coding sequence is TGTGCCAGCAGTGCCCTTTCCGGGACTTCTCATCTGTCGGAGTACTTC.

This sequence joins TRBV28 and TRBJ1-5, with TRBD1 matching over 8 bases. J lost 6 bases, V lost 2 bases, and 3 bases had no gene match. The CDR3 spans 14 residues. Per germline, CDR1 MDHEN and CDR2 SYDVKM. The CDR3 is CASSLRTGFQPQHF. The CDR3 bases are TGTGCCAGCAGTTTACGGACAGGGTTTCAGCCCCAGCATTTT.

The V call is TRBV2, the J call TRBJ2-1; D is undetermined. The CDR3 consists of 19 residues. V was pared by 4 bases and J by 4 bases, with 26 bases between. The germline CDR1 and CDR2 sequences are SNHLY and FYNNEI. CDR3 protein: CASSGRLVLGLGGYNEQFF. CDR3 bases: TGTGCCAGCAGTGGCCGGCTCGTACTTGGTCTTGGCGGATACAATGAGCAGTTCTTC.

This clone was picked up one time. The DNA for the CDR3 is TGCGCCAGCAGCCGGGGGCACACAGATACGCAGTATTTT. It yields the protein CASSRGHTDTQYF. V is TRBV10-1 and J is TRBJ2-3; possibly TRBD1 or TRBD2 for D (6 bases each). V was shortened by 6 bases and J by 2 bases, with 9 bases between the two germline ends. The CDR3 has 13 amino acids. Germline CDR1 reads WNHNN; CDR2 reads SYGVQD (reference sequence).

The genes are TRBV29-1 and TRBJ2-2; 9 nucleotides line up with TRBD2. The CDR3 totals 15 residues. Trimming cost V 7 bases and J 3 bases; bases outside gene matches: 9. The germline V gene has CDR1 SQVTM and CDR2 ANQGSEA. The CDR3 DNA reads TGCAGCGCCGCACGCGGGAGGGCGGACACCGGGGAGCTGTTTTTT. The encoded protein is CSAARGRADTGELFF.

This chain connects TRBV6-5 to TRBJ2-7; D might be TRBD1 (6 bases). V lost 2 bases, J lost 3 bases, and 11 bases lay in between. Germline values: CDR1 MNHEY, CDR2 SVGAGI. CDR3 length: 14 amino acids. Here the CDR3 reads CASSYDGGIYEQYF. The CDR3 nucleotides are TGTGCCAGCAGTTACGATGGGGGCATCTACGAGCAGTACTTC.

The rearrangement uses TRBV19 and TRBJ1-3, with D tentatively TRBD1 (6 bases). The CDR3 is made up of 15 amino acids. The V and J ends lost 3 bases and 6 bases respectively, with 15 bases between them. The V gene's germline CDR1 is LNHDA and CDR2 SQIVND (reference sequence). Written as DNA, the CDR3 is TGTGCCAGTAGTATCATGGTCAGGGGAGAAAACACCATATATTTT. It yields the protein CASSIMVRGENTIYF.

The chain is built from TRBV18 and TRBJ2-1; no definite D call. The CDR3 runs 14 residues. Germline assignment: CDR1 KGHSH and CDR2 LQKENI. Trimming cost V 1 base and J 8 bases, with 12 bases left between them. For the CDR3, the DNA is TGTGCCAGCTCACCACGGGTGGGAATGGATGAGCAGTTCTTC. Protein sequence: CASSPRVGMDEQFF. The entire variable domain, with the rest obtained from reference TRBV18 and TRBJ2-1, is as follows: NAGVMQNPRHLVRRRGQEARLRCSPMKGHSHVYWYRQLPEEGLKFMVYLQKENIIDESGMPKERFSAEFPKEGPSILRIQQVVRGDSAAYFCASSPRVGMDEQFFGPGTRLTVL.

V and J are TRBV29-1 and TRBJ2-5, with TRBD2 matching over 7 bases. V lost 4 bases and J lost 4; bases outside the gene matches: 6. The CDR3 contains 13 residues. Germline V lookup: CDR1 SQVTM, CDR2 ANQGSEA. The CDR3 nucleotides are TGCAGCGTTGTGCGCAGCGGGACAGAGACCCAGTACTTC. Protein product: CSVVRSGTETQYF.

The V and J genes are TRBV5-4 and TRBJ2-6; a possible D gene is TRBD1 (6 bases). Germline assignment: CDR1 SGHNT and CDR2 YYREEE (reference sequence). Trimming shortened V by 3 bases and J by 1 base, and 17 bases separated the two germline ends. The CDR3 runs to 18 residues. The CDR3 DNA sequence: TGTGCCAGCAGCTCACCGGCCAAACAGGGTTCTGGGGCCAACGTCCTGACTTTC. This translates into CASSSPAKQGSGANVLTF.

The chain employs TRBV10-3 and TRBJ1-1, with 10 nucleotides matching TRBD1. The CDR3 has 16 amino acids. Germline values: CDR1 ENHRY, CDR2 SYGVKD. J gave up 6 bases and V 2 bases, and 9 bases lay outside the gene matches. This chain's CDR3 is CAISEGPGQGFAEAFF. The CDR3 coding sequence is TGTGCCATCAGTGAGGGACCGGGACAGGGGTTCGCTGAAGCTTTCTTT.

V is TRBV5-4 and J is TRBJ1-6; D uncertain. Per the germline V gene, CDR1 is SGHNT and CDR2 is YYREEE (reference sequence). Trimming pared 3 bases from V and 7 bases from J, leaving 14 bases between. The CDR3 extends over 15 amino acids. Here the CDR3 reads CASSSPGRLNSPLHF. In nucleotides, the CDR3 is TGTGCCAGCAGCTCCCCCGGGCGGTTGAATTCACCCCTCCACTTT.

This chain joins TRBV7-2 and TRBJ2-7; D may be TRBD1 (6 bases). This CDR3 has 14 residues. Germline values: CDR1 SGHTA, CDR2 FQGNSA. V was clipped by 5 bases and J by 2 bases, with 13 bases between them. This CDR3 reads CASSPAGVTYEQYF. In nucleotides, the CDR3 is TGTGCCAGCAGCCCCGCAGGGGTAACCTACGAGCAGTACTTC.

V usage is TRBV5-1 and J usage is TRBJ2-7; 10 bases are shared with TRBD1. The CDR3 contains 13 residues. CDR1 and CDR2 from the germline V gene are SGHRS and YFSETQ. V gave up 4 bases and J gave up 6 bases; unmatched junction bases: 4. CDR3 region: CASSTGTGVEQYF. CDR3 DNA: TGCGCCAGCAGCACCGGGACAGGGGTCGAGCAGTACTTC.

V is TRBV18 and J is TRBJ1-3; maybe TRBD1 (6 bases). Trimming removed 3 bases at V and 2 bases at J, with 14 bases between. Germline lookup yields CDR1 KGHSH and CDR2 LQKENI. The CDR3 length is 16 residues. The CDR3 bases are TGTGCCAGCTCACCTAATACAGGGAACGCTGGAAACACCATATATTTT. Residues: CASSPNTGNAGNTIYF.

This chain connects TRBV2 to TRBJ2-1; no firm D call. This CDR3 spans 15 amino acids. CDR1 is SNHLY, CDR2 FYNNEI, per germline. V shed 3 bases and J shed 1 base, with 10 bases lying between them. CDR3 bases: TGTGCCAGCAGTGAGGTACGCCTATCCTACAATGAGCAGTTCTTC. Protein product: CASSEVRLSYNEQFF.

Points on this clone: Other DNA variants within this sample encode the same CDR3. As DNA, the CDR3 is TGTGCCAGCTCAAGCGGACTAGCGGGGTCCTACGAGCAGTACTTC. Translation: CASSSGLAGSYEQYF. The chain is built from TRBV18 and TRBJ2-7; 12 bases fit TRBD2. Germline V CDR1 and CDR2: KGHSH, LQKENI. This CDR3 has 15 amino acids. V lost 5 bases to trimming and J lost 1 base; unmatched junction nucleotides: 3.

The chain employs TRBV2 and TRBJ1-3; 7 positions match TRBD1. The CDR3 totals 13 residues. Germline V gives CDR1 SNHLY, CDR2 FYNNEI. Trimming removed 7 bases from V and 0 bases from J; junction bases left unmatched: 0. The CDR3: CASTGGSGNTIYF. The DNA of the CDR3 is TGTGCCAGCACAGGGGGCTCTGGAAACACCATATATTTT.

The chain combines TRBV4-1 with TRBJ2-1, with D hard to call. Germline assignment: CDR1 MGHRA and CDR2 YSYEKL. Trimming pared 4 bases from V and 0 bases from J, leaving 10 bases between. The CDR3 has 15 residues. CDR3 in DNA: TGCGCCAGCAGCCGAAACCTAGACTCCTACAATGAGCAGTTCTTC. The encoded protein is CASSRNLDSYNEQFF.